The 26 T cell receptor beta chains below were found in one sample sequenced in a study of cytomegalovirus exposure and HLA in healthy donors. PCR amplification relied on 60 Vbeta primers (plus 13 Jbeta primers). Sequencing was performed with immunoSEQ multiplex PCR; in TCRdb, only in-frame clones are kept and a portion is missing. This table holds about 230,000 clones, around four fifths found once. Sequencing input: PBMCs. Source of these receptors: a boy aged 5-17 years in good health and CMV-seronegative.

The chain has TRBV7-4 and TRBJ2-3, with 8 bases identical to TRBD2. Germline loops: CDR1 SGHVT, CDR2 SQSDAQ. The V gene end was trimmed by 5 bases and the J gene end by 6 bases; junction bases not matched to a gene: 13. The length of the CDR3 is 16 residues. The CDR3: CASSPGGATPEDTQYF. In DNA, the CDR3 is TGTGCCAGCAGCCCGGGGGGGGCCACCCCGGAGGATACGCAGTATTTT.

The chain employs TRBV10-3 and TRBJ2-7, with D tentatively TRBD2 (5 bases). Trimming shortened V by 4 bases and J by 2 bases, and 12 bases separated the two germline ends. Per germline, CDR1 ENHRY and CDR2 SYGVKD. The length of the CDR3 is 14 residues. The CDR3 DNA reads as TGTGCCATCAGTGGGAAAAGCGGCGCCTACGAGCAGTACTTC. Protein: CAISGKSGAYEQYF.

This chain links TRBV7-8 with TRBJ2-1; 7 bases agree with TRBD2. The CDR3 has 14 residues. Germline V gene sequence: CDR1 SGHVS, CDR2 FQNEAQ. V dropped 1 base and J dropped 6; count of bases not matched to a gene: 3. CDR3 sequence (DNA): TGTGCCAGCAGCTTAGAACTAGCGCCCAATGAGCAGTTCTTC. Its protein is CASSLELAPNEQFF.

V gene TRBV4-1 combines with J gene TRBJ2-5; D gene ambiguous. V shed 1 base and J shed 3 bases, with 6 bases lying between them. Germline assignment: CDR1 MGHRA and CDR2 YSYEKL. This CDR3 has 13 amino acids. The CDR3 DNA follows: TGCGCCAGCAGCCAAGCCCAGAAAGAGACCCAGTACTTC. The encoded protein is CASSQAQKETQYF.

V gene TRBV2 combines with J gene TRBJ2-1; TRBD2 might be the D (6 bases). CDR3 length: 15 amino acids. Germline V lookup: CDR1 SNHLY, CDR2 FYNNEI. Trimming left V 7 bases short and J 1 base short, with 14 bases between. This chain's CDR3 is CASTKSAGSYNEQFF. The CDR3 region has the DNA TGTGCCAGCACAAAGTCGGCGGGATCCTACAATGAGCAGTTCTTC. Complete variable domain (other parts from reference TRBV2 and TRBJ2-1): EPEVTQTPSHQVTQMGQEVILRCVPISNHLYFYWYRQILGQKVEFLVSFYNNEISEKSEIFDDQFSVERPDGSNFTLKIRSTKLEDSAMYFCASTKSAGSYNEQFFGPGTRLTVL.

This chain uses TRBV5-1 with TRBJ1-6; D is undetermined. This CDR3 contains 14 residues. In germline, CDR1 is SGHRS, CDR2 YFSETQ. Trimming pared 2 bases from V and 5 bases from J, leaving 8 bases between. The CDR3 DNA is TGCGCCAGCAGCTTAGGGAGCAATAATTCACCCCTCCACTTT. This translates into CASSLGSNNSPLHF.

The chain recombines TRBV25-1 with TRBJ2-5; D remains unclear. The DNA end lines up better with TRBJ2-7; the J call may be wrong. In germline, CDR1 is MGHDK, CDR2 SYGVNS. The CDR3 consists of 13 residues. CDR3 DNA: TGTGCCAGCAGTTACCTAAGCTCCTACGAGCAGTACTTC. This gives the protein CASSYLSSYEQYF.

The CDR3 loop is CASSPSVGRTYEQYF. The CDR3 coding sequence is TGTGCCAGCAGCCCTTCGGTGGGGAGGACCTACGAGCAGTACTTC. V and J are TRBV5-4 and TRBJ2-7, with D perhaps matching TRBD2 (6 bases). The CDR3 runs to 15 residues. The germline V gene encodes CDR1 SGHNT and CDR2 YYREEE (reference sequence). Trimming pared 4 bases from V and 2 bases from J, leaving 16 bases between.

This chain joins TRBV10-3 and TRBJ1-1; D not resolved. CDR1 is ENHRY and CDR2 is SYGVKD in the germline V gene. The germline V and J ends were trimmed by 0 bases and 3 bases, with 11 bases remaining between them. The CDR3 length is 15 residues. The CDR3 DNA reads as TGTGCCATCAGTGAGTCGGTCGGCGGGTACACTGAAGCTTTCTTT. This codes for CAISESVGGYTEAFF.

J is TRBJ1-1 and V is TRBV5-6, with D possibly being TRBD1 (6 bases). CDR1 and CDR2 (germline): SGHDT, YYEEEE. CDR3 length: 15 amino acids. V was trimmed by 4 bases and J by 0 bases, leaving 13 bases between them. The CDR3 reads CASSQDSLMNTEAFF. The CDR3, as DNA: TGTGCCAGCAGCCAGGACAGTCTCATGAACACTGAAGCTTTCTTT.

This sequence joins TRBV2 and TRBJ2-7; possible D gene TRBD1, 5 bases. Germline V gene data show CDR1 as SNHLY and CDR2 as FYNNEI. This CDR3 region has 13 residues. Trimming stripped 3 bases from V and 3 bases from J, with 9 bases between. CDR3 region: CASSDQGVYEQYF. The CDR3 DNA reads TGTGCCAGCAGTGATCAGGGTGTCTACGAGCAGTACTTC.

The chain recombines TRBV11-3 with TRBJ2-7, with D hard to call. The CDR3 is 15 amino acids. Trimming cost V 2 bases and J 0 bases, with 11 bases left between them. Germline loops: CDR1 SGHNT, CDR2 YENEEA. The CDR3 DNA reads TGTGCCAGCAGCTTAAGTTACCGGAGCTCCTACGAGCAGTACTTC. It encodes CASSLSYRSSYEQYF.

The V and J genes are TRBV27 and TRBJ2-3; D possibly corresponds to TRBD2 (6 bases). The CDR3 has 13 amino acids. Looked up from germline, CDR1 is MNHEY and CDR2 is SMNVEV (reference sequence). The V end was cut by 6 bases, the J end by 6 bases, with 13 bases between. In DNA, the CDR3 is TGTGCCAGCAGCCTGACGGGAGTCGATACGCAGTATTTT. It yields the protein CASSLTGVDTQYF.

This clone was counted a single time. The genes are TRBV7-2 and TRBJ2-7, with D perhaps TRBD2 (5 bases). The length of the CDR3 is 14 residues. Trimming stripped 2 bases from V and 5 bases from J, with 13 bases between. The germline CDR1 and CDR2 sequences are SGHTA and FQGNSA. CDR3 DNA sequence: TGTGCCAGCAGCTTAAAGGTTGGAGGCCACGAGCAGTACTTC. Translation: CASSLKVGGHEQYF. Looking up the rest from reference TRBV7-2 and TRBJ2-7 gives the full variable domain: GAGVSQSPSNKVTEKGKDVELRCDPISGHTALYWYRQSLGQGLEFLIYFQGNSAPDKSGLPSDRFSAERTGGSVSTLTIQRTQQEDSAVYLCASSLKVGGHEQYFGPGTRLTVT.

This rearrangement joins TRBV5-4 to TRBJ2-7, with TRBD2 identical over 7 bases. This CDR3 contains 14 residues. Germline values: CDR1 SGHNT, CDR2 YYREEE (reference sequence). J gave up 3 bases and V 4 bases, and 7 bases lay outside the gene matches. The CDR3 DNA is TGTGCCAGCAGCAATGGACTAGACCACTACGAGCAGTACTTC. Translated: CASSNGLDHYEQYF.

The chain couples TRBV5-1 to TRBJ1-1; the match to TRBD1 covers 9 bases. The CDR3 loop spans 14 amino acids. J lost 5 bases, V lost 3 bases, and 5 bases had no gene match. CDR1 SGHRS and CDR2 YFSETQ come from the germline V gene. The CDR3 DNA sequence: TGCGCCAGCAGCTCCATAGACAGGGGGACTGAAGCTTTCTTT. The encoded protein is CASSSIDRGTEAFF. Filled out from reference TRBV5-1 and TRBJ1-1, the complete variable domain reads KAGVTQTPRYLIKTRGQQVTLSCSPISGHRSVSWYQQTPGQGLQFLFEYFSETQRNKGNFPGRFSGRQFSNSRSEMNVSTLELGDSALYLCASSSIDRGTEAFFGQGTRLTVV.

The V call is TRBV6-1, the J call TRBJ2-5; possibly TRBD2 for D (7 bases). The CDR3 contains 15 residues. The germline V and J ends were trimmed by 5 bases and 1 base, with 14 bases remaining between them. CDR1 MNHNS and CDR2 SASEGT come from the germline V gene. The CDR3 region is CASSRSGGRQETQYF. The CDR3 region has the DNA TGTGCCAGCAGTCGATCCGGGGGGCGCCAAGAGACCCAGTACTTC.

This chain links TRBV7-9 with TRBJ2-2; possible D gene TRBD1, 6 bases. Germline V gives CDR1 SEHNR, CDR2 FQNEAQ (reference sequence). The CDR3 is 14 residues long. V was shortened by 7 bases and J by 4 bases, with 13 bases between the two germline ends. The CDR3 nucleotides read TGTGCCAGCAACCAAGGACAGCCCACCGGGGAGCTGTTTTTT. It encodes CASNQGQPTGELFF.

The chain uses TRBV5-1 and TRBJ2-4; D unclear. Per germline, CDR1 SGHRS and CDR2 YFSETQ. Trimming cost V 1 base and J 0 bases, with 11 bases left between them. This CDR3 has 16 residues. The CDR3 DNA is TGCGCCAGCAGCTTGTCATCAGACATAGCCAAAAACATTCAGTACTTC. It encodes CASSLSSDIAKNIQYF.

The genes are TRBV7-2 and TRBJ2-5; TRBD1 aligns across 7 bases. The length of the CDR3 is 15 residues. J gave up 1 base and V 5 bases, and 7 bases lay outside the gene matches. Per germline, CDR1 SGHTA and CDR2 FQGNSA. CDR3: CASSPPGQLQETQYF. The CDR3 DNA sequence: TGTGCCAGCAGCCCGCCGGGACAGCTCCAAGAGACCCAGTACTTC.

This clone was recorded only once. One junction end disagrees with the germline gene, perhaps due to a read error. The chain employs TRBV7-7 and TRBJ2-1, with 9 bases identical to TRBD1. This CDR3 comprises 16 residues. In germline, CDR1 is SSHAT, CDR2 FNYEAQ (reference sequence). CDR3 in DNA: TGTGCTAGCAGCCGGAGGCCTACAGGGGGCTTCGATGAGCAGTTCTTC. It codes for CASSRRPTGGFDEQFF.

The chain carries TRBV18 and TRBJ2-1; D ambiguous. Per germline, CDR1 KGHSH and CDR2 LQKENI. The ends were cut back, 0 bases at V and 0 bases at J, with 12 bases in the middle. The CDR3 contains 17 residues. CDR3 amino acids: CASSPPVGSSSYNEQFF. CDR3 sequence (DNA): TGTGCCAGCTCACCACCGGTCGGGTCGAGCTCCTACAATGAGCAGTTCTTC.

The chain links TRBV2 to TRBJ2-7, with 7 nucleotides matching TRBD1. The CDR3 extends over 14 amino acids. Trimming cost V 4 bases and J 4 bases; bases outside gene matches: 7. Looked up from germline, CDR1 is SNHLY and CDR2 is FYNNEI. CDR3 sequence reads: CASSATGYRYEQYF. The CDR3 DNA is TGTGCCAGCAGTGCGACAGGGTACAGATACGAGCAGTACTTC. The variable domain in full, with the rest retrieved from reference TRBV2 and TRBJ2-7, is EPEVTQTPSHQVTQMGQEVILRCVPISNHLYFYWYRQILGQKVEFLVSFYNNEISEKSEIFDDQFSVERPDGSNFTLKIRSTKLEDSAMYFCASSATGYRYEQYFGPGTRLTVT.

The rearrangement links TRBV5-6 to TRBJ2-4; D unclear. Trimming stripped 3 bases from V and 0 bases from J, with 4 bases between. The CDR3 has 13 amino acids. The germline CDR1 and CDR2 sequences are SGHDT and YYEEEE. The CDR3, as DNA: TGTGCCAGCAGCTACTTAGCCAAAAACATTCAGTACTTC. It is translated as CASSYLAKNIQYF.

The rearrangement uses TRBV19 and TRBJ1-1; D call uncertain. The germline CDR1 and CDR2 sequences are LNHDA and SQIVND (reference sequence). Trimming cost V 8 bases and J 0 bases, with 13 bases left between them. This CDR3 has 14 residues. In DNA, the CDR3 is TGTGCCAGTCGACCAAGGAGTATGAACACTGAAGCTTTCTTT. Translation: CASRPRSMNTEAFF.

The chain couples TRBV7-7 to TRBJ2-3; 9 nucleotides agree with TRBD2. Trimming at V came to 4 bases and at J to 7 bases, leaving 3 bases not matched to a gene. Germline V lookup: CDR1 SSHAT, CDR2 FNYEAQ (reference sequence). The CDR3 length is 13 residues. This CDR3 is CASSSGTSNTQYF. As DNA, the CDR3 is TGTGCCAGCAGCTCCGGGACTAGCAATACGCAGTATTTT.